This section outlines one TCR beta chain sequence together with its context. Its specificity is not known. The data are from a study of CD8+ T cells in alopecia areata. Study-level points and caveats: Both scalp clonality and the expanded CD8+ clones among the top 100 showed a significant decrease with tofacitinib. On tofacitinib, scalp and blood still held many of the expanded lesional clones. Given one nonresponder, whether baseline CD8+ expansion relates to response remains uncertain.

Treatment meaning: oral pan-JAK inhibitor, 5-10 mg twice daily. Obtained from alopecia areata patients were lesional scalp punch biopsies along with peripheral blood. The germline V gene encodes CDR1 SGHVS and CDR2 FQNEAQ. Between the trimmed V and J ends, which lost 0 bases and 5 bases, there was a span of 4 bases. The CDR3 runs to 12 residues. It was cDNA, reverse transcribed from extracted RNA, that served as the sequencing template. Sequenced by immunoSEQ multiplex PCR; TCRdb stores in-frame clones only, minus some. The sample contains about 200,000 clones, roughly 64% of which appear only once. This chain joins TRBV7-8 and TRBJ2-5; D remains unclear. The sample consisted of CD4+ T cells sorted from blood, taken at week 24, from a patient treated with tofacitinib. This TCR was recovered from a human donor with alopecia areata. The CDR3 DNA reads TGTGCCAGCAGCTTAGCGCGGGAGACCCAGTACTTC. It codes for CASSLARETQYF.